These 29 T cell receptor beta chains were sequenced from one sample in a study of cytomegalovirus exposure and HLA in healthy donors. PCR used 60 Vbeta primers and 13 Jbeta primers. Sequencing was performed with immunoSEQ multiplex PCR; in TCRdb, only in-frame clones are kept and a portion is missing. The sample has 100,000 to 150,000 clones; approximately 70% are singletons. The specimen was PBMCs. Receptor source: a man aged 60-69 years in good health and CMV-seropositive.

This CDR3 is CASSLAQNSPLHF. The CDR3 DNA is TGTGCCAGCAGCTTGGCCCAAAATTCACCCCTCCACTTT. The rearrangement joins TRBV5-4 to TRBJ1-6; D is ambiguous. The CDR3 covers 13 residues. V was clipped by 0 bases and J by 7 bases, with 5 bases between them. CDR1 is SGHNT and CDR2 is YYREEE in the germline V gene (reference sequence).

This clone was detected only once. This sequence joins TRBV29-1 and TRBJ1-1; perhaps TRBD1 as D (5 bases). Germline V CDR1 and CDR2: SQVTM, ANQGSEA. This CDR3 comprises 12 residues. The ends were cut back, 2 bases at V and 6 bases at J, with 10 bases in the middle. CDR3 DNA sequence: TGCAGCGTTGAAAAAGGGGCCCCTGAAGCTTTCTTT. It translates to CSVEKGAPEAFF.

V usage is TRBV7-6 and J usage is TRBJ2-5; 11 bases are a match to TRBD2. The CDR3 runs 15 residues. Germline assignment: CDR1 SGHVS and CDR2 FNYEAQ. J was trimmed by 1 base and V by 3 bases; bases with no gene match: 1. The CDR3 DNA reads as TGTGCCAGCAGCTTGGGACTAGCGGTCCAAGAGACCCAGTACTTC. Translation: CASSLGLAVQETQYF.

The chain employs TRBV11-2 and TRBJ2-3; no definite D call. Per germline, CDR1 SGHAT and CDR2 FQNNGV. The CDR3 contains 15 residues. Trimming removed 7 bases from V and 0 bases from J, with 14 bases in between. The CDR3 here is CASTPRGLSTDTQYF. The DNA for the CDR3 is TGTGCCAGCACCCCGAGAGGCCTTAGCACAGATACGCAGTATTTT.

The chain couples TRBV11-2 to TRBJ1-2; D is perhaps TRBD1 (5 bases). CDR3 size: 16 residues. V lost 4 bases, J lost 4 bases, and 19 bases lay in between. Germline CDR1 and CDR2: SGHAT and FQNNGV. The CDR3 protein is CASSSIGWGESYGYTF. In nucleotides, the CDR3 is TGTGCCAGCAGCTCAATAGGCTGGGGGGAGAGCTATGGCTACACCTTC.

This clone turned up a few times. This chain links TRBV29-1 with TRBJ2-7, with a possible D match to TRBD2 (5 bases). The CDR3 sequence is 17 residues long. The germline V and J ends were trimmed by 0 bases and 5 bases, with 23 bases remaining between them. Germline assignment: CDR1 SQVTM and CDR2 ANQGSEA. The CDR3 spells CSVEEAGVAMVTNEQYF. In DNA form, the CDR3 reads TGCAGCGTTGAAGAGGCCGGGGTCGCGATGGTTACCAACGAGCAGTACTTC.

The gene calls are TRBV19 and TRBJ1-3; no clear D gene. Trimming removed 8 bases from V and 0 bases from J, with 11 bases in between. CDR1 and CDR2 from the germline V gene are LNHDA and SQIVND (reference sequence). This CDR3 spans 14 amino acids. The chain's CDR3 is CASRGSYSGNTIYF. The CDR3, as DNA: TGTGCCAGTCGAGGGTCCTACTCTGGAAACACCATATATTTT.

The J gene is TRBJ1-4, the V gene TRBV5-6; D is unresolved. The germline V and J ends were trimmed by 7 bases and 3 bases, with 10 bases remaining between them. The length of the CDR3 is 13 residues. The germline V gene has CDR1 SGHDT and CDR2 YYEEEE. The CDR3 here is CASGLIANEKLFF. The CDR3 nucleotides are TGTGCCAGCGGTTTGATAGCTAATGAAAAACTGTTTTTT. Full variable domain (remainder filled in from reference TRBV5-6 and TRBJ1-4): DAGVTQSPTHLIKTRGQQVTLRCSPKSGHDTVSWYQQALGQGPQFIFQYYEEEERQRGNFPDRFSGHQFPNYSSELNVNALLLGDSALYLCASGLIANEKLFFGSGTQLSVL.

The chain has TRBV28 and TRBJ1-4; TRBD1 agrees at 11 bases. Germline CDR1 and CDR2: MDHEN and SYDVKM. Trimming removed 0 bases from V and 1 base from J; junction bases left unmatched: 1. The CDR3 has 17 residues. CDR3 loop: CASSLWGQGETNEKLFF. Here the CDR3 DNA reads TGTGCCAGCAGTTTATGGGGACAGGGGGAAACTAATGAAAAACTGTTTTTT. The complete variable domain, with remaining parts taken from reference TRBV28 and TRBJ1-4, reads DVKVTQSSRYLVKRTGEKVFLECVQDMDHENMFWYRQDPGLGLRLIYFSYDVKMKEKGDIPEGYSVSREKKERFSLILESASTNQTSMYLCASSLWGQGETNEKLFFGSGTQLSVL.

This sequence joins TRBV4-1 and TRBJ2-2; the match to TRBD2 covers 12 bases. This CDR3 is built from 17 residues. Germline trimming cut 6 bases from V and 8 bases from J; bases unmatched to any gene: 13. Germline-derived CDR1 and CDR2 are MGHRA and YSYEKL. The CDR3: CASRRSALAGGPGELFF. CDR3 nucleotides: TGCGCCAGCAGACGGTCGGCACTAGCGGGGGGTCCAGGGGAGCTGTTTTTT.

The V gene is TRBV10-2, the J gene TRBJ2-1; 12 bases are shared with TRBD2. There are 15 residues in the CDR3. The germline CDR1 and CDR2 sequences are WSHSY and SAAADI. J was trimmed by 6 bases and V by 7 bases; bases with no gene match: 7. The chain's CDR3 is CASNLLAGGINEQFF. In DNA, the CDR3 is TGCGCCAGCAACCTGCTAGCGGGGGGGATCAATGAGCAGTTCTTC.

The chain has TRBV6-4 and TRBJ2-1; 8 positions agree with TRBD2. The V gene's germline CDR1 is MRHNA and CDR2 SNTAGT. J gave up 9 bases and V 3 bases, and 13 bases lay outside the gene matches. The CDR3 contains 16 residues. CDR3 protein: CASSEVSGGFYPEQFF. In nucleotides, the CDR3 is TGTGCCAGCAGTGAAGTTTCGGGGGGGTTCTACCCTGAGCAGTTCTTC.

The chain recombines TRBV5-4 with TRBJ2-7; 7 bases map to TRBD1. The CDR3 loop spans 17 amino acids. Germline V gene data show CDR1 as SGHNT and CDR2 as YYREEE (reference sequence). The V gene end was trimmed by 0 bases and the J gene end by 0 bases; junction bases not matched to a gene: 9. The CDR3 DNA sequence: TGTGCCAGCAGCTTGGGGGACAGTTCTCAATTCTCCTACGAGCAGTACTTC. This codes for CASSLGDSSQFSYEQYF.

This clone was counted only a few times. CDR3 in amino acids: CASISTGRGNQPQHF. Here the CDR3 DNA reads TGTGCCAGCATATCGACAGGCAGGGGCAATCAGCCCCAGCATTTT. The J gene is TRBJ1-5, the V gene TRBV28, with D possibly TRBD1 on 6 matching bases. Trimming removed 7 bases from V and 2 bases from J, with 15 bases in between. The V gene's germline CDR1 is MDHEN and CDR2 SYDVKM. The CDR3 runs to 15 residues. Together with reference TRBV28 and TRBJ1-5, the CDR3 gives the full variable domain: DVKVTQSSRYLVKRTGEKVFLECVQDMDHENMFWYRQDPGLGLRLIYFSYDVKMKEKGDIPEGYSVSREKKERFSLILESASTNQTSMYLCASISTGRGNQPQHFGDGTRLSIL.

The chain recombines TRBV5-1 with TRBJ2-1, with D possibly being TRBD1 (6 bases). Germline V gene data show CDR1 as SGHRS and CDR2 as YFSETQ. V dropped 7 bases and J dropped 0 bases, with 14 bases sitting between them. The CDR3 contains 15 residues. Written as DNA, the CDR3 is TGCGCCAGCTCCACCACGGACAGCTCCTACAATGAGCAGTTCTTC. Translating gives CASSTTDSSYNEQFF.

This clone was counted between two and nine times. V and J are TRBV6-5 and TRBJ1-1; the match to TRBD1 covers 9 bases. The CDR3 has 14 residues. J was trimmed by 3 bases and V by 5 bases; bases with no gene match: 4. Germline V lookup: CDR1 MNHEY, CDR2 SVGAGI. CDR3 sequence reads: CASSAQGAHTEAFF. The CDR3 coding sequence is TGTGCCAGCAGTGCACAGGGGGCGCACACTGAAGCTTTCTTT.

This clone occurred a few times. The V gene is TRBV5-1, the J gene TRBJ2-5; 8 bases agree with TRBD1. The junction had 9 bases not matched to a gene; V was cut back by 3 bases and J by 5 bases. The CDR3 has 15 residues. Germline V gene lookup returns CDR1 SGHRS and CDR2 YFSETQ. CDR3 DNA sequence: TGCGCCAGCAGCTACGCCGGGACAGGCGGCGAGACCCAGTACTTC. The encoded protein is CASSYAGTGGETQYF.

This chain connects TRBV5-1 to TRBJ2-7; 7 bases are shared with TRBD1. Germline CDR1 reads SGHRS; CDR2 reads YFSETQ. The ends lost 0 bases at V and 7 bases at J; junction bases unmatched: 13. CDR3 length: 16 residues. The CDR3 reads CASSLVGTEGRREQYF. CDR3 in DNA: TGCGCCAGCAGCTTGGTGGGGACAGAGGGGCGAAGGGAGCAGTACTTC.

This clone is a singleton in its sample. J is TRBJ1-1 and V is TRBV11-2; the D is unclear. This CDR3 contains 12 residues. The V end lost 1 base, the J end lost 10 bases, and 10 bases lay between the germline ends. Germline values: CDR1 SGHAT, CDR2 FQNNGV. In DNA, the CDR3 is TGTGCCAGCAGCTTAGGGTCCGGGTTAGCTTTCTTT. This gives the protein CASSLGSGLAFF.

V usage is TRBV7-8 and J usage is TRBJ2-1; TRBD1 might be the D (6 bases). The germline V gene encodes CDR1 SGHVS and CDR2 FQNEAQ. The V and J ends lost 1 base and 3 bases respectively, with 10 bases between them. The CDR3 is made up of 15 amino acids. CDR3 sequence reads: CASSLERGIYNEQFF. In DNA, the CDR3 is TGTGCCAGCAGCTTAGAGAGGGGGATCTACAATGAGCAGTTCTTC.

The CDR3 coding sequence is TGTGCCAGCACGGGGGAGGGGCAAGAGACCCAGTACTTC. Translation: CASTGEGQETQYF. The chain has TRBV28 and TRBJ2-5, with 7 bases aligning to TRBD2. Germline loops: CDR1 MDHEN, CDR2 SYDVKM. The CDR3 runs 13 residues. V gave up 7 bases and J gave up 2 bases; unmatched junction bases: 4.

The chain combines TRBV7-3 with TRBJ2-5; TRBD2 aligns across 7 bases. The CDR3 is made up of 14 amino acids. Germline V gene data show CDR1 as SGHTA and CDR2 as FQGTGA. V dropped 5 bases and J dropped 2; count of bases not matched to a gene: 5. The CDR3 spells CASSLLGGQETQYF. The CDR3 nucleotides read TGTGCCAGCAGCCTCCTCGGGGGGCAAGAGACCCAGTACTTC.

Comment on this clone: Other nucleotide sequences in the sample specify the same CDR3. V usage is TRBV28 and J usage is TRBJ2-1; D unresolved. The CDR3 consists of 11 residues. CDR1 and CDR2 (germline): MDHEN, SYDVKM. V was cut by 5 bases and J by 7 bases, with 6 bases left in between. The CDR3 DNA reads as TGTGCCAGCAGTGGCTGGAATGAGCAGTTCTTC. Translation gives CASSGWNEQFF.

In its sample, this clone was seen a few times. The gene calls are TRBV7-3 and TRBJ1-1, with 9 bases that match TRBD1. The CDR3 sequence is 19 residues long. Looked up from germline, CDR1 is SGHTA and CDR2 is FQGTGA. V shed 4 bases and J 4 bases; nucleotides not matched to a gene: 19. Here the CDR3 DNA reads TGTGCCAGCAGCTCGGCCCCATACAGGGGGCGGCGTCACACCACTGAAGCTTTCTTT. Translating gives CASSSAPYRGRRHTTEAFF. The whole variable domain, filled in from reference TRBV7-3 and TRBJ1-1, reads GAGVSQTPSNKVTEKGKYVELRCDPISGHTALYWYRQSLGQGPEFLIYFQGTGAADDSGLPNDRFFAVRPEGSVSTLKIQRTERGDSAVYLCASSSAPYRGRRHTTEAFFGQGTRLTVV.

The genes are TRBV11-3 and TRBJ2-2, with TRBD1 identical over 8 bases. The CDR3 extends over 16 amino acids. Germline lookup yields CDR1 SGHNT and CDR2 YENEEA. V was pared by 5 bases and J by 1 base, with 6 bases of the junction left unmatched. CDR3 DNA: TGTGCCAGCAGCCGAGACAGGGGTCAGAACACCGGGGAGCTGTTTTTT. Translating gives CASSRDRGQNTGELFF.

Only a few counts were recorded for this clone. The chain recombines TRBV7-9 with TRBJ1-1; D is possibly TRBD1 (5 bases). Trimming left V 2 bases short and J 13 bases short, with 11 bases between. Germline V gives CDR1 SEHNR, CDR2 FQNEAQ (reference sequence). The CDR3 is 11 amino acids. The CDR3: CASSLRQGVFF. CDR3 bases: TGTGCCAGCAGCTTACGGCAGGGCGTTTTCTTT.

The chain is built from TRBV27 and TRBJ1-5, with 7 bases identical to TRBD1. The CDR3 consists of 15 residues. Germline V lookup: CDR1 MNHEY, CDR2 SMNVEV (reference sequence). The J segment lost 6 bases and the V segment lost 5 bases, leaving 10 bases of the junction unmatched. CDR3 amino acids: CASSQSRQGGQPQHF. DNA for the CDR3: TGTGCCAGCAGTCAAAGCCGACAGGGAGGTCAGCCCCAGCATTTT.

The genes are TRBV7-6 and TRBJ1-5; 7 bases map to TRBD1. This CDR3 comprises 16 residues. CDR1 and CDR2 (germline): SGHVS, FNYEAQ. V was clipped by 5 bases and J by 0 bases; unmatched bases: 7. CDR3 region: CASSRDSRISNQPQHF. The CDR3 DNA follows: TGTGCCAGCAGCCGGGACAGTCGGATTAGCAATCAGCCCCAGCATTTT.

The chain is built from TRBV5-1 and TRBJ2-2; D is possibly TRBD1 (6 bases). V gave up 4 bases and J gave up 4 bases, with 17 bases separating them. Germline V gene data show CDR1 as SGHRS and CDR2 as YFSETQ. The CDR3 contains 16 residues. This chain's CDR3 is CASSPYRDRGTGELFF. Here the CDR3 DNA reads TGCGCCAGCAGCCCCTACAGGGATAGGGGCACCGGGGAGCTGTTTTTT.